This TCR beta chain was recovered during a study of cytomegalovirus exposure and HLA in healthy donors. The CDR3 extends over 20 amino acids. CDR1 LGHNA and CDR2 YSLEER come from the germline V gene. V dropped 2 bases and J dropped 0; count of bases not matched to a gene: 15. Each donor was nominally healthy when sampled (though unrecorded immune exposures were likely). Study observations and caveats: Rates of TCR association differed by HLA locus in a later analysis, with DRB1 highest and HLA-C lowest. An Asian-associated ancestry cluster reportedly showed fewer N-insertions than the approximately 620-donor mean in a later analysis. Association with HLA alleles at 0.05 false discovery rate was found for around 17,000 TCR beta sequences in a later analysis.

This clone was detected only a few times. Its matching antigen is unknown. Primers for the PCR totalled 60 Vbeta and 13 Jbeta. The table came from immunoSEQ multiplex PCR; TCRdb's copy has only in-frame clones and leaves some out. Of approximately 160,000 clones in the sample, 80% were seen once. The sequence was obtained from a woman between 50 and 59 years old in good health and CMV-seropositive. Specimen: PBMCs. The chain employs TRBV4-3 and TRBJ1-4, with 7 bases aligning to TRBD1. The CDR3 DNA follows: TGCGCCAGCAGCCAATACTATAACGGACAGGCTCTCGCAACTAATGAAAAACTGTTTTTT. This gives the protein CASSQYYNGQALATNEKLFF.